Each of the 18 T cell receptor beta chains below was sequenced from the same sample in a study of siplizumab effects on memory and regulatory T cells. Sequencing was performed with immunoSEQ multiplex PCR; in TCRdb, only in-frame clones are kept and a portion is missing. In the table there are roughly 26,000 clones, 65% to 90% of which are singletons. Specimen: memory CD4+ T cells sorted from blood. The source of these receptors is a human donor in good health.

The V and J genes are TRBV12-5 and TRBJ2-7; TRBD1 agrees at 11 bases. Germline CDR1 is LGHNT and CDR2 is FRNRAP. The junction had 6 bases not matched to a gene; V was cut back by 1 base and J by 4 bases. The CDR3 totals 16 residues. The CDR3 sequence is CASGLDRDRGIYEQYF. Here the CDR3 DNA reads TGTGCTAGTGGTTTGGACCGGGACAGGGGGATTTACGAGCAGTACTTC.

This clone occurred a few times. The chain couples TRBV19 to TRBJ2-1; tentative D call: TRBD1 (5 bases). The CDR3 contains 12 residues. The ends were cut back, 4 bases at V and 12 bases at J, with 13 bases in the middle. CDR1 is LNHDA and CDR2 is SQIVND in the germline V gene (reference sequence). This chain's CDR3 is CASSTPGQGQFF. The CDR3 DNA reads as TGTGCCAGTAGTACCCCGGGCCAGGGGCAGTTCTTC. The variable domain in full, with the rest retrieved from reference TRBV19 and TRBJ2-1, is DGGITQSPKYLFRKEGQNVTLSCEQNLNHDAMYWYRQDPGQGLRLIYYSQIVNDFQKGDIAEGYSVSREKKESFPLTVTSAQKNPTAFYLCASSTPGQGQFFGPGTRLTVL.

The chain uses TRBV11-2 and TRBJ1-3, with TRBD1 identical over 9 bases. The junction had 7 bases not matched to a gene; V was cut back by 1 base and J by 3 bases. CDR1 is SGHAT, CDR2 FQNNGV, per germline. The CDR3 covers 17 residues. CDR3 sequence (DNA): TGTGCCAGCAGCTTAGCTGGGACAGGGAGGATTGGAAACACCATATATTTT. Protein: CASSLAGTGRIGNTIYF. The full variable domain, completed using reference TRBV11-2 and TRBJ1-3, is EAGVAQSPRYKIIEKRQSVAFWCNPISGHATLYWYQQILGQGPKLLIQFQNNGVVDDSQLPKDRFSAERLKGVDSTLKIQPAKLEDSAVYLCASSLAGTGRIGNTIYFGEGSWLTVV.

V and J are TRBV6-6 and TRBJ1-1; no reliable D call. CDR1 is MNHNY, CDR2 SVGAGI, per germline (reference sequence). With 3 bases removed from V and 1 base from J, the gap between germline ends came to 6 bases. The CDR3 totals 13 residues. As DNA, the CDR3 is TGTGCCAGCAGTTATTCGGAGAACACTGAAGCTTTCTTT. Translated, it gives CASSYSENTEAFF.

V usage is TRBV7-2 and J usage is TRBJ1-6; unclear D gene. The CDR3 totals 17 residues. V was trimmed by 4 bases and J by 0 bases, leaving 13 bases between them. The germline V gene has CDR1 SGHTA and CDR2 FQGNSA. This CDR3 reads CASSYSVTSSYNSPLHF. Here the CDR3 DNA reads TGTGCCAGCAGCTACTCAGTCACAAGCTCCTATAATTCACCCCTCCACTTT.

The genes are TRBV7-8 and TRBJ1-5, with D uncertain. V dropped 1 base and J dropped 0 bases, with 10 bases sitting between them. This CDR3 has 16 amino acids. Germline V gene data show CDR1 as SGHVS and CDR2 as FQNEAQ. CDR3 bases: TGTGCCAGCAGCTTAGGTGTTCAGAGTAGCAATCAGCCCCAGCATTTT. This translates into CASSLGVQSSNQPQHF. Based on the CDR3 plus reference TRBV7-8 and TRBJ1-5, the full variable domain is GAGVSQSPRYKVAKRGQDVALRCDPISGHVSLFWYQQALGQGPEFLTYFQNEAQLDKSGLPSDRFFAERPEGSVSTLKIQRTQQEDSAVYLCASSLGVQSSNQPQHFGDGTRLSIL.

The V call is TRBV6-1, the J call TRBJ1-3, with unresolved D. Germline CDR1 reads MNHNS; CDR2 reads SASEGT. This CDR3 is 14 amino acids long. The V and J ends lost 6 bases and 0 bases respectively, with 9 bases between them. The CDR3: CASRVQFSGNTIYF. The CDR3, as DNA: TGTGCCAGCAGGGTACAGTTCTCTGGAAACACCATATATTTT.

The chain joins TRBV7-2 to TRBJ1-5; no clear D gene. Germline CDR1 is SGHTA and CDR2 is FQGNSA. Trimming left V 5 bases short and J 0 bases short, with 14 bases between. This CDR3 region has 16 residues. For the CDR3, the DNA is TGTGCCAGCAGCCCTGGTCAGCAGCTTAGCAATCAGCCCCAGCATTTT. It encodes CASSPGQQLSNQPQHF.

The chain joins TRBV20-1 to TRBJ2-3, with a tentative D call TRBD1 (5 bases). CDR3 length: 11 residues. Germline-derived CDR1 and CDR2 are DFQATT and SNEGSKA (reference sequence). The CDR3 DNA follows: TGCAGCACTGAGACAGCGGATACGCAGTATTTT. This translates into CSTETADTQYF.

Concerning this clone: It is unclear where the CDR3 begins or ends on the DNA, so no DNA is shown, and the CDR3 is as TCRdb lists it. This chain joins TRBV11-3 and TRBJ1-4. Per the germline V gene, CDR1 is SGHNT and CDR2 is YENEEA. From its first to its last residue, the CDR3 has 14 amino acids. This chain's CDR3 is CASTSGATNEKLFF.

Comment on this clone: The same CDR3 can be traced to other DNA sequences in this sample. The chain recombines TRBV29-1 with TRBJ1-2; unclear D gene. The V gene lost 3 bases and the J gene lost 0 bases, with 8 bases spanning the gap. The germline V gene has CDR1 SQVTM and CDR2 ANQGSEA. The CDR3 has 13 amino acids. DNA of the CDR3: TGCAGCGTTGATGCCAGTTCTAACTATGGCTACACCTTC. Protein sequence: CSVDASSNYGYTF.

The chain combines TRBV11-1 with TRBJ2-1, with D unclear. The CDR3 length is 13 residues. The V gene lost 0 bases and the J gene lost 7 bases, with 7 bases spanning the gap. In germline, CDR1 is SGHAT, CDR2 FQDESV (reference sequence). The CDR3 loop reads CASSLAYLNEQFF. CDR3 coding DNA: TGTGCCAGCAGCTTAGCCTACCTAAATGAGCAGTTCTTC.

The chain links TRBV9 to TRBJ1-2; D is unclear. Trimming removed 5 bases from V and 2 bases from J, with 13 bases in between. The CDR3 loop spans 14 amino acids. Germline V gene data show CDR1 as SGDLS and CDR2 as YYNGEE. CDR3 DNA sequence: TGTGCCAGCAGAGAGGTGGACGGAAACTATGGCTACACCTTC. It specifies CASREVDGNYGYTF. Variable domain in full (rest from reference TRBV9 and TRBJ1-2): DSGVTQTPKHLITATGQRVTLRCSPRSGDLSVYWYQQSLDQGLQFLIQYYNGEERAKGNILERFSAQQFPDLHSELNLSSLELGDSALYFCASREVDGNYGYTFGSGTRLTVV.

J is TRBJ2-7 and V is TRBV4-3, with D unclear. The V and J ends lost 0 bases and 5 bases respectively, with 5 bases between them. CDR3 length: 12 residues. CDR1 LGHNA and CDR2 YSLEER come from the germline V gene. CDR3 in DNA: TGCGCCAGCAGCCAAGAAGGCCACGAGCAGTACTTC. Amino acid sequence: CASSQEGHEQYF.

V usage is TRBV5-4 and J usage is TRBJ1-2, with 8 bases aligning to TRBD1. Germline lookup yields CDR1 SGHNT and CDR2 YYREEE (reference sequence). V was clipped by 4 bases and J by 8 bases; unmatched bases: 10. The CDR3 has 14 residues. CDR3 sequence: CASSQVTGAIGYTF. The CDR3 DNA follows: TGTGCCAGCAGCCAAGTGACAGGGGCGATCGGCTACACCTTC.

J is TRBJ1-5 and V is TRBV7-2; D is unclear. Trimming removed 4 bases at V and 3 bases at J, with 7 bases between. The CDR3 runs 13 residues. Germline V CDR1 and CDR2: SGHTA, FQGNSA. The chain's CDR3 is CASSSHPNQPQHF. The CDR3 DNA sequence: TGTGCCAGCAGCTCCCACCCCAATCAGCCCCAGCATTTT. The full variable domain, completed using reference TRBV7-2 and TRBJ1-5, is GAGVSQSPSNKVTEKGKDVELRCDPISGHTALYWYRQSLGQGLEFLIYFQGNSAPDKSGLPSDRFSAERTGGSVSTLTIQRTQQEDSAVYLCASSSHPNQPQHFGDGTRLSIL.

The V and J genes are TRBV14 and TRBJ2-7; D is unresolved. This CDR3 spans 15 amino acids. Per the germline V gene, CDR1 is SGHDN and CDR2 is FVKESK. V was cut by 0 bases and J by 2 bases, with 11 bases left in between. Here the CDR3 reads CASSQELIPTYEQYF. The CDR3 nucleotides are TGTGCCAGCAGCCAAGAACTTATACCCACCTACGAGCAGTACTTC.

The chain recombines TRBV12-5 with TRBJ1-5; the D gene is possibly TRBD1 (6 bases). The germline gives CDR1 LGHNT, CDR2 FRNRAP. The CDR3 length is 14 residues. Trimming took 3 bases from V and 7 from J, leaving 13 bases between them. The CDR3 sequence: CASGLGGIAQPQHF. DNA for the CDR3: TGTGCTAGTGGTTTAGGGGGGATTGCACAGCCCCAGCATTTT.